A single sample gave rise to the 30 T cell receptor beta chains below, sequenced in a study of blood T cell repertoires in COVID-19 (dated by TCRdb to about 2020). Library preparation employed the immunoSEQ multiplex PCR assay. TCRdb obtained this table from immuneACCESS and retained in-frame rearrangements with V and J assigned. These tables miss some clones; where compared with another copy, unresolved V genes account for less than half of the shortfall, and the remainder is unexplained. The sample yields over 300,000 clones; around 83% were counted once. 1% to 1.5% of the sample lies in the top ten. Material for sequencing was peripheral blood. The receptor set was obtained from a woman aged 50 to 65 with acute or convalescent COVID-19.

The rearrangement joins TRBV29-1 to TRBJ2-7, with a possible D match to TRBD2 (6 bases). V shed 4 bases and J shed 3 bases, with 13 bases lying between them. The CDR3 loop spans 13 amino acids. The germline gives CDR1 SQVTM, CDR2 ANQGSEA. This chain's CDR3 is CSVVGGEHYEQYF. Written as DNA, the CDR3 is TGCAGCGTTGTGGGGGGAGAGCACTACGAGCAGTACTTC.

The chain joins TRBV24-1 to TRBJ2-3; maybe TRBD1 (6 bases). CDR1 is KGHDR, CDR2 SFDVKD, per germline. The CDR3 consists of 14 residues. V gave up 3 bases and J gave up 5 bases, with 11 bases separating them. The CDR3 here is CATSDPQGRDTQYF. The CDR3 DNA follows: TGTGCCACCAGTGATCCCCAGGGGCGAGATACGCAGTATTTT.

J is TRBJ1-6 and V is TRBV7-2; TRBD1 aligns across 8 bases. With 5 bases clipped from V and 6 bases from J, the junction kept 9 bases outside the gene matches. This CDR3 comprises 16 residues. CDR1 is SGHTA, CDR2 FQGNSA, per germline. CDR3 sequence reads: CASSPRQGKANSPLHF. For the CDR3, the DNA is TGTGCCAGCAGCCCTCGACAGGGGAAAGCTAATTCACCCCTCCACTTT.

The CDR3 region is CASLPSGGYNEQFF. Written as DNA, the CDR3 is TGTGCCAGCCTTCCAAGCGGGGGCTACAATGAGCAGTTCTTC. The rearrangement joins TRBV7-2 to TRBJ2-1, with 8 bases identical to TRBD2. The CDR3 length is 14 residues. Germline trimming cut 8 bases from V and 3 bases from J; bases unmatched to any gene: 6. Germline loops: CDR1 SGHTA, CDR2 FQGNSA. Drawing the rest from reference TRBV7-2 and TRBJ2-1, the complete variable domain is GAGVSQSPSNKVTEKGKDVELRCDPISGHTALYWYRQSLGQGLEFLIYFQGNSAPDKSGLPSDRFSAERTGGSVSTLTIQRTQQEDSAVYLCASLPSGGYNEQFFGPGTRLTVL.

The chain employs TRBV30 and TRBJ2-3; 7 nucleotides agree with TRBD1. The V gene end was trimmed by 7 bases and the J gene end by 7 bases; junction bases not matched to a gene: 14. The germline V gene encodes CDR1 GTSNPN and CDR2 SVGIG (reference sequence). The CDR3 is 14 amino acids. CDR3: CALNRGADSHTQYF. The DNA of the CDR3 is TGTGCCTTGAACAGGGGCGCCGATTCCCATACGCAGTATTTT.

This sequence joins TRBV7-9 and TRBJ1-6; no firm D call. V lost 1 base to trimming and J lost 8 bases, with 3 bases between them. CDR3 size: 12 residues. Per the germline V gene, CDR1 is SEHNR and CDR2 is FQNEAQ (reference sequence). The CDR3 loop is CASSLGDSPLHF. The CDR3 DNA sequence: TGTGCCAGCAGCTTAGGAGATTCACCCCTCCACTTT.

This clone was counted once. The chain joins TRBV27 to TRBJ2-3, with TRBD2 identical over 16 bases. The CDR3 has 16 amino acids. V lost 5 bases to trimming and J lost 3 bases; unmatched junction nucleotides: 2. Germline CDR1 MNHEY, CDR2 SMNVEV (reference sequence). CDR3 DNA: TGTGCCAGCAGTAGGGGACTAGCGGGAGGGACAGATACGCAGTATTTT. Its translation: CASSRGLAGGTDTQYF.

The rearrangement uses TRBV5-1 and TRBJ2-5; 9 bases match TRBD1. The V gene's germline CDR1 is SGHRS and CDR2 YFSETQ. V trimming: 4 bases; J trimming: 6 bases; junction bases outside the gene matches: 7. The CDR3 runs 14 residues. Written as DNA, the CDR3 is TGCGCCAGCAGCCTTGCTGGGACAGGGAAGACCCAGTACTTC. This codes for CASSLAGTGKTQYF.

This clone has just one count. This chain joins TRBV2 and TRBJ1-4; perhaps TRBD1 as D (5 bases). The CDR3 is 13 amino acids. Germline V gene data show CDR1 as SNHLY and CDR2 as FYNNEI. Trimming removed 4 bases at V and 7 bases at J, with 10 bases between. The CDR3 spells CASSGGAGEKLFF. CDR3 bases: TGTGCCAGCAGTGGCGGGGCAGGTGAAAAACTGTTTTTT.

The V and J genes are TRBV5-1 and TRBJ1-1; D is ambiguous. The CDR3 consists of 15 residues. The V end was cut by 4 bases, the J end by 1 base, with 14 bases between. Per the germline V gene, CDR1 is SGHRS and CDR2 is YFSETQ. This CDR3 is CASSPRDLTNTEAFF. Here the CDR3 DNA reads TGCGCCAGCAGCCCCCGGGATCTGACGAACACTGAAGCTTTCTTT.

The chain employs TRBV5-5 and TRBJ1-1; perhaps TRBD1 as D (5 bases). The CDR3 has 13 residues. CDR1 and CDR2 from the germline V gene are SGHKS and YYEKEE (reference sequence). The ends were cut back, 7 bases at V and 0 bases at J, with 10 bases in the middle. The CDR3 loop reads CASAGDLNTEAFF. The CDR3 nucleotides read TGTGCCAGCGCGGGGGATTTGAACACTGAAGCTTTCTTT. The full variable domain, its missing parts supplied by reference TRBV5-5 and TRBJ1-1, is DAGVTQSPTHLIKTRGQQVTLRCSPISGHKSVSWYQQVLGQGPQFIFQYYEKEERGRGNFPDRFSARQFPNYSSELNVNALLLGDSALYLCASAGDLNTEAFFGQGTRLTVV.

The chain combines TRBV25-1 with TRBJ2-7, with D tentatively TRBD1 (6 bases). V dropped 5 bases and J dropped 4 bases, with 18 bases sitting between them. Germline V gives CDR1 MGHDK, CDR2 SYGVNS. The CDR3 is 15 residues long. The CDR3 here is CASSPDFPGQYEQYF. CDR3 DNA: TGTGCCAGCAGTCCAGACTTCCCCGGACAGTACGAGCAGTACTTC.

This chain uses TRBV7-7 with TRBJ2-2; 8 bases line up with TRBD1. CDR1 SSHAT and CDR2 FNYEAQ come from the germline V gene (reference sequence). The trim removed 5 bases at V and 3 bases at J, leaving 8 bases unmatched. The CDR3 is 16 amino acids. The CDR3 coding sequence is TGTGCCAGCAGCCAGGGCAGGGGGCGCGACACCGGGGAGCTGTTTTTT. It specifies CASSQGRGRDTGELFF. Full variable domain (rest looked up from reference TRBV7-7 and TRBJ2-2): GAGVSQSPRYKVTKRGQDVTLRCDPISSHATLYWYQQALGQGPEFLTYFNYEAQPDKSGLPSDRFSAERPEGSISTLTIQRTEQRDSAMYRCASSQGRGRDTGELFFGEGSRLTVL.

The rearrangement links TRBV21-1 to TRBJ1-1; TRBD1 reflects the table's D call only, with no check against the DNA. TRBV21-1 is shown as a pseudogene. CDR3 length: 13 residues. As DNA, the CDR3 is TGTGCCAGCAGCGTACGCAGGGGCACTGAAGCTTTCTTT. It encodes CASSVRRGTEAFF.

This clone was picked up one time. V and J are TRBV7-2 and TRBJ1-4, with a possible D match to TRBD1 (5 bases). Trimming took off 6 bases at V and 8 bases at J, with 19 bases between the two ends. CDR1 SGHTA and CDR2 FQGNSA come from the germline V gene. This CDR3 has 15 amino acids. CDR3 in amino acids: CASRSGRGGYEKLFF. The CDR3 DNA sequence: TGTGCCAGCAGGTCCGGGAGGGGAGGATACGAAAAACTGTTTTTT.

This chain links TRBV2 with TRBJ2-2, with D possibly being TRBD1 (6 bases). Germline-derived CDR1 and CDR2 are SNHLY and FYNNEI. The CDR3 runs to 15 residues. The V and J ends lost 3 bases and 1 base respectively, with 9 bases between them. This CDR3 reads CASSEGTQNTGELFF. In DNA form, the CDR3 reads TGTGCCAGCAGTGAGGGGACACAGAACACCGGGGAGCTGTTTTTT.

The rearrangement uses TRBV9 and TRBJ2-5; perhaps TRBD2 as D (5 bases). Germline CDR1 is SGDLS and CDR2 is YYNGEE. This CDR3 is built from 13 residues. Trimming cost V 0 bases and J 5 bases, with 8 bases left between them. CDR3 DNA sequence: TGTGCCAGCAGCGTAGGCACGGGGGAGACCCAGTACTTC. Its translation: CASSVGTGETQYF.

The genes are TRBV2 and TRBJ1-4; 10 bases are a match to TRBD1. Germline V gene lookup returns CDR1 SNHLY and CDR2 FYNNEI. V shed 6 bases, J shed 10 bases, and the junction held 11 bases outside the gene matches. This CDR3 has 15 residues. The CDR3 is CASSVSGQGGVKLFF. CDR3 coding DNA: TGTGCCAGCAGCGTCTCCGGACAGGGGGGCGTAAAACTGTTTTTT.

The chain uses TRBV12-5 and TRBJ2-5; 10 nucleotides match TRBD2. J gave up 4 bases and V 6 bases, and 2 bases lay outside the gene matches. Germline CDR1 LGHNT, CDR2 FRNRAP. This CDR3 contains 13 residues. The CDR3 protein is CASGRLAGETQYF. CDR3 DNA: TGTGCTAGTGGAAGACTAGCGGGAGAGACCCAGTACTTC.

V gene TRBV3-1 (or the pseudogene TRBV3-2) combines with J gene TRBJ2-5; D is possibly TRBD1 (5 bases). The ends were cut back, 3 bases at V and 7 bases at J, with 12 bases in the middle. The germline V gene has CDR1 LGHDT and CDR2 YNNKEL (reference sequence). The CDR3 runs 13 residues. CDR3 loop: CASSQGPTGTQYF. Here the CDR3 DNA reads TGTGCCAGCAGCCAGGGGCCCACAGGGACCCAGTACTTC.

CDR3 protein: CASSQGKGAYEQYF. The CDR3 bases are TGTGCCAGCAGCCAAGGAAAGGGGGCCTACGAGCAGTACTTC. This sequence joins TRBV4-2 and TRBJ2-7; possible D gene TRBD1, 6 bases. Trimming removed 1 base from V and 2 bases from J, with 9 bases in between. CDR3 size: 14 residues. Per germline, CDR1 LGHNA and CDR2 YNFKEQ.

This chain links TRBV21-1 with TRBJ2-2; the DNA was not used to check the table's D call, TRBD2. TRBV21-1 is labeled a pseudogene. The CDR3 spans 17 residues. The CDR3 sequence is CASSKVGGAPNTGELFF. The CDR3 DNA reads TGTGCCAGCAGCAAAGTGGGAGGGGCCCCGAACACCGGGGAGCTGTTTTTT.

The rearrangement uses TRBV4-2 and TRBJ2-6, with D possibly matching TRBD2 (5 bases). Trimming removed 3 bases from V and 0 bases from J, with 24 bases in between. CDR3 length equals 21 residues. The germline gives CDR1 LGHNA, CDR2 YNFKEQ. CDR3 sequence (DNA): TGTGCCAGCAGCCAGAGGCGATTGACCCGGGATTACACCTCTGGGGCCAACGTCCTGACTTTC. Protein sequence: CASSQRRLTRDYTSGANVLTF.

The rearrangement uses TRBV6-5 and TRBJ2-6; D is uncertain. CDR1 and CDR2 from the germline V gene are MNHEY and SVGAGI. The CDR3 is made up of 13 amino acids. The V end was cut by 7 bases, the J end by 0 bases, with 4 bases between. The CDR3 spells CASKSSGANVLTF. The CDR3 DNA reads as TGTGCCAGCAAGAGCTCTGGGGCCAACGTCCTGACTTTC.

The rearrangement links TRBV2 to TRBJ2-7; 7 bases fit TRBD1. This CDR3 spans 13 amino acids. The ends lost 5 bases at V and 7 bases at J; junction bases unmatched: 8. Germline V lookup: CDR1 SNHLY, CDR2 FYNNEI. This CDR3 reads CASSFGQALEQYV. The CDR3 DNA sequence: TGTGCCAGCAGTTTCGGACAGGCCTTGGAGCAGTACGTC.

This rearrangement joins TRBV6-6 to TRBJ2-3; the D gene is possibly TRBD2 (5 bases). CDR1 is MNHNY and CDR2 is SVGAGI in the germline V gene (reference sequence). V dropped 2 bases and J dropped 5 bases, with 17 bases sitting between them. CDR3 size: 16 residues. CDR3 sequence reads: CASSYGRASERDTQYF. The CDR3 DNA reads as TGTGCCAGCAGTTACGGGCGGGCCTCGGAACGAGATACGCAGTATTTT.

This chain connects TRBV19 to TRBJ1-1; no definite D call. The CDR3 covers 14 residues. Trimming stripped 1 base from V and 1 base from J, with 7 bases between. Germline CDR1 is LNHDA and CDR2 is SQIVND (reference sequence). The CDR3 loop is CASSIVAANTEAFF. The CDR3 nucleotides are TGTGCCAGTAGTATAGTAGCAGCGAACACTGAAGCTTTCTTT.

V and J are TRBV7-9 and TRBJ1-2; D unclear. The CDR3 has 11 residues. Trimming stripped 3 bases from V and 4 bases from J, with 3 bases between. Germline V gives CDR1 SEHNR, CDR2 FQNEAQ (reference sequence). CDR3 sequence: CASSFLYGYTF. Written as DNA, the CDR3 is TGTGCCAGCAGCTTTCTCTATGGCTACACCTTC.

This clone appeared a single time. The chain uses TRBV5-1 and TRBJ2-5; D possibly corresponds to TRBD1 (6 bases). The CDR3 runs to 14 residues. The germline CDR1 and CDR2 sequences are SGHRS and YFSETQ. Trimming removed 5 bases from V and 2 bases from J, with 13 bases in between. The CDR3 loop reads CASRTQTGQETQYF. CDR3 DNA sequence: TGCGCCAGCAGGACCCAGACAGGTCAAGAGACCCAGTACTTC.

This sequence joins TRBV10-3 and TRBJ1-1; TRBD1 is a possible D gene (6 bases). The V end lost 10 bases, the J end lost 4 bases, and 16 bases lay between the germline ends. CDR1 is ENHRY, CDR2 SYGVKD, per germline. This CDR3 comprises 13 residues. CDR3 nucleotide sequence: TGTGCCACCCAGAGGGGGGGTGGCACTGAAGCTTTCTTT. It translates to CATQRGGGTEAFF.